This T cell receptor beta chain came from a study of T-cell reconstitution after alpha-beta-depleted transplantation in children. Germline lookup yields CDR1 SGDLS and CDR2 YYNGEE. Trimming took off 2 bases at V and 2 bases at J, with 10 bases between the two ends. This CDR3 has 14 amino acids. This clonotype appeared many times. Unique molecular identifiers were incorporated when the TCRbeta library was constructed. TCRdb redid the calling of the PCR reads with MiXCR, one entry per CDR3 protein. The sample has about 610,000 distinct CDR3 sequences, over 9.5% seen once. The genes are TRBV9 and TRBJ2-5; D is tentatively TRBD1 or TRBD2 (5 bases each). The starting material was PBMCs from the stem cell graft donor, obtained from the stem cell graft. The receptor was derived from a human donor who donated a stem cell graft to a child with acute myeloid leukemia. CDR3 residues: CASSVGVGQETQYF. The DNA of the CDR3 is TGTGCCAGCAGCGTGGGGGTGGGGCAAGAGACCCAGTACTTC.